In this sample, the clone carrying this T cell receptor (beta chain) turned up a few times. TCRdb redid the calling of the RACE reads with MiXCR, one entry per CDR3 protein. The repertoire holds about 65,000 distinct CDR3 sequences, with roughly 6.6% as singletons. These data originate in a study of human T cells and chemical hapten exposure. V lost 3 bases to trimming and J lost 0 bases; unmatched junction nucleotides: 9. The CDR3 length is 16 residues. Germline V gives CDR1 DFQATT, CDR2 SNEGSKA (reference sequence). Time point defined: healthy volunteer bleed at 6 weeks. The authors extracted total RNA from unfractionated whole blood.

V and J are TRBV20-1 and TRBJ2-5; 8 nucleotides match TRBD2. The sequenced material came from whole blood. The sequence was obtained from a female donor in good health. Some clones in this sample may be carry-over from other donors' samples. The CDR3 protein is CSASGGRSSYQETQYF. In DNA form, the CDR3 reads TGCAGTGCTAGTGGCGGGAGGAGCTCTTACCAAGAGACCCAGTACTTC.